A selection of T cell receptor beta chains follows, all from one sample in a study of shared clonotypes between healthy human individuals. Sequencing was performed with immunoSEQ multiplex PCR; in TCRdb, only in-frame clones are kept and a portion is missing. The sample contains some 2,000,000 clones, about 95% of which appear only once. The material sequenced was naive CD4+ T cells sorted from blood. Receptors were obtained from a young man in good health. CDR3s include the opening cysteine and the closing phenylalanine or tryptophan. The order of the fields is V gene, D gene, J gene, clone size, CDR3 DNA, CDR3 protein. The D gene is left open where the match is weak. A clone size is listed for some rows: how often the clone was seen (once, few, many), or a class if it is expanded.

TRBV19	TRBD2	TRBJ2-2	few	TGTGCCAGTGGGGAGGGGAAAGCCGGGGAGCTGTTTTTT	CASGEGKAGELFF
TRBV10-3	.	TRBJ2-2	.	TGTGCCATCAGTACACTGAACACCGGGGAGCTGTTTTTT	CAISTLNTGELFF
TRBV9	.	TRBJ2-1	.	TGTGCCAGCGGTATACAACCCTACAATGAGCAGTTCTTC	CASGIQPYNEQFF
TRBV5-4	TRBD2	TRBJ2-1	.	TGTGCCAGCAGCTTAGCTAGCGGGGGGGGATTCGGTTACAATGAGCAGTTCTTC	CASSLASGGGFGYNEQFF
TRBV5-1	TRBD2	TRBJ2-7	.	TGCGCCAGCAGCTACGGGACTAGCGGGAGAGCCTCCTACGAGCAGTACTTC	CASSYGTSGRASYEQYF
TRBV7-9	.	TRBJ2-5	.	TGTGCCAGCAGCCCATCAGGGACCCAGTACTTC	CASSPSGTQYF
TRBV5-1	.	TRBJ2-2	.	TGCGCCAGCAGAGAAGGGGCGAACACCGGGGAGCTGTTTTTT	CASREGANTGELFF
TRBV15	.	TRBJ2-7	.	TGTGCCACCAGCAGAGATTATATAGAATCCTACGAGCAGTACTTC	CATSRDYIESYEQYF
TRBV19	TRBD1	TRBJ1-3	once	TGTGCCAGTAGTTCTGACAGGGCTGGAAACACCATATATTTT	CASSSDRAGNTIYF
TRBV7-2	.	TRBJ2-5	.	TGTGCCAGCAGCTTACAGGGCATTGGGGAGACCCAGTACTTC	CASSLQGIGETQYF
TRBV5-6	.	TRBJ1-4	.	TGTGCCAGCAGCTCCCTTAAGGCAACTAATGAAAAACTGTTTTTT	CASSSLKATNEKLFF
TRBV30	.	TRBJ2-2	once	TGTGCCTGGGAGGGGGTCGGTAACACCGGGGAGCTGTTTTTT	CAWEGVGNTGELFF
TRBV5-1	.	TRBJ1-1	.	TGCGCCAGCAGCTTGGCGTCCGGGACCGCTAGTAGAGCTTTCTTT	CASSLASGTASRAFF
TRBV2	.	TRBJ2-7	few	TGTGCCACCACCATGACTGAGAAAACCTACGAGCAGTACTTC	CATTMTEKTYEQYF
TRBV7-2	TRBD1	TRBJ1-2	once	TGTGCCAGCAGCTCGCACAACAGGGGGCTCTATGGCTACACCTTC	CASSSHNRGLYGYTF
TRBV10-1	TRBD1	TRBJ2-7	.	TGCGCCAGCAGTGACGGGACAGTCCCCCTGCAGTACTTC	CASSDGTVPLQYF
TRBV7-9	.	TRBJ2-5	.	TGTGCCAGCAGCTTAGTGGCTATAGAGACCCAGTACTTC	CASSLVAIETQYF
TRBV27	.	TRBJ1-4	.	TGTGCCAGCAGTTTGTCCCGGGGGGAAAAACTGTTTTTT	CASSLSRGEKLFF
TRBV10-3	.	TRBJ1-5	.	TGTGCCACGTCGCGAGGCGGTAGCAATCAGCCCCAGCATTTT	CATSRGGSNQPQHF
TRBV5-1	.	TRBJ2-1	.	TGCGCCAGCAGCCGCATTAGGAGCTCCTACAATGAGCAGTTCTTC	CASSRIRSSYNEQFF
TRBV7-3	.	TRBJ2-2	.	TGTGCCAGCAGCGCAAGGACCGTGAACACCGGGGAGCTGTTTTTT	CASSARTVNTGELFF
TRBV2	.	TRBJ1-2	.	TGTGCCAGCAGCAGGGAAAACGACTATGGCTACACCTTC	CASSRENDYGYTF
TRBV6-6	.	TRBJ1-4	.	TGTGCCAGCACCAAAGTAGCCAGGGGAAATGAAAAACTGTTTTTT	CASTKVARGNEKLFF
TRBV4-3	TRBD2	TRBJ2-3	.	TGCGCCAGCAGCCCGGGACTAGCAGTTGGCACAGATACGCAGTATTTT	CASSPGLAVGTDTQYF
TRBV5-1	.	TRBJ1-4	.	TGCGCCAGCAGCTTCTTAACTAATGAAAAACTGTTTTTT	CASSFLTNEKLFF
TRBV14	TRBD2	TRBJ2-7	once	TGTGCCAGCAGCCAGCGGGGGTCGCAGTACTTC	CASSQRGSQYF
TRBV6-5	.	TRBJ2-7	once	TGTGCCAGCAGTCGAACTACAGGGAACGAGCAGTACTTC	CASSRTTGNEQYF
TRBV9	.	TRBJ2-1	.	TGTGCCAGCAGCGTAGCCAGGCCATCCGGGGCCTACAATGAGCAGTTCTTC	CASSVARPSGAYNEQFF
TRBV18	TRBD2	TRBJ2-7	.	TGTGCCAGCTCACGGGCTAGCGGGAGCAACTACGAGCAGTACTTC	CASSRASGSNYEQYF
TRBV6-4	TRBD2	TRBJ2-1	.	TGTGCCAGCAGTGTGTCGGGGGGGTCCTACAATGAGCAGTTCTTC	CASSVSGGSYNEQFF
TRBV7-9	.	TRBJ2-5	.	TGTGCCAGCAGCGGCGGGACCCAGTACTTC	CASSGGTQYF
TRBV5-1	.	TRBJ1-2	.	TGCGCCAGCAGCCTCGAACGACAGGAGTTTGGCTACACCTTC	CASSLERQEFGYTF
TRBV10-3	.	TRBJ2-3	.	TGTGCCATCAGTGGGCGTATTAGGGATACGCAGTATTTT	CAISGRIRDTQYF
TRBV7-9	.	TRBJ1-2	few	TGTGCCAGCAGCTCCAACCCCGCAGGGAATAACGGTCGCTATGGCTACACCTTC	CASSSNPAGNNGRYGYTF
TRBV30	TRBD2	TRBJ2-3	once	TGTGCGACTAGCGGGGGAGGGGATACGCAGTATTTT	CATSGGGDTQYF
TRBV6-5	.	TRBJ2-5	.	TGTGCCAGCAGTTACTCGTATAACCGCGCGGAGACCCAGTACTTC	CASSYSYNRAETQYF
TRBV6-5	.	TRBJ1-2	once	TGTGCCAGCAGTCCTCTGGACTCCTACGGGGGCTACACCTTC	CASSPLDSYGGYTF
TRBV5-1	.	TRBJ1-6	once	TGCGCCAGCAGCTTGGGACAGGCGACTGGTTCACCCCTCCACTTT	CASSLGQATGSPLHF
TRBV9	.	TRBJ2-1	.	TGTGCCAGCAGCGTAGACGGAGCGGGTCGTAATGAGCAGTTCTTC	CASSVDGAGRNEQFF
TRBV30	.	TRBJ2-4	.	TGTGCCTATCTAAACCGGGACTTAGCCAAAAACATTCAGTACTTC	CAYLNRDLAKNIQYF
TRBV28	.	TRBJ1-4	.	TGTGCCAGCAGCCGGGTGGACATTAATGAAAAACTGTTTTTT	CASSRVDINEKLFF
TRBV2	.	TRBJ1-1	.	TGTGCCAGCAGTGAAATGGGTGGCACTGAAGCTTTCTTT	CASSEMGGTEAFF
TRBV7-2	.	TRBJ2-7	.	TGTGCCAGCAGGGTGGGGGGTTCCCCCCACGAGCAGTACTTC	CASRVGGSPHEQYF
TRBV6-1	.	TRBJ1-5	.	TGTGCCAGCGGATTAAATCAGCCCCAGCATTTT	CASGLNQPQHF
TRBV6-1	TRBD1	TRBJ1-6	.	TGTGCCAGCGCGGGACAGGGAGATTCACCCCTCCACTTT	CASAGQGDSPLHF
TRBV5-1	.	TRBJ1-1	.	TGCGCCAGCAGCCTAGAGATGAACACTGAAGCTTTCTTT	CASSLEMNTEAFF
TRBV28	.	TRBJ2-7	.	TGTGCCAGCACCCGGGGGGCTAGCCGCTTCTACGAGCAGTACTTC	CASTRGASRFYEQYF
TRBV27	TRBD1	TRBJ1-6	once	TGTGCCAGCACAGACAGGGGTATCTATAATTCACCCCTCCACTTT	CASTDRGIYNSPLHF
TRBV5-4	TRBD1	TRBJ2-1	.	TGTGCCAGCAGGGGGACAGGATTTGACAATGAGCAGTTCTTC	CASRGTGFDNEQFF
TRBV7-2	.	TRBJ2-3	.	TGTGCCAGCAGCAGGCAGGCTAGTAACCCACCCCTCTCGCAGTATTTT	CASSRQASNPPLSQYF